The 30 T cell receptor beta chains reported below all come from one sample, sequenced in a study of cytomegalovirus exposure and HLA in healthy donors. PCR was performed using 60 Vbeta and 13 Jbeta primers. Method: immunoSEQ multiplex PCR; TCRdb's copy keeps in-frame clones and lacks some. This table has 110,000 to 150,000 clones, approximately 71% appearing once. Sequencing was performed on PBMCs. These receptors all come from a woman aged 45 to 65 in good health and CMV-seronegative.

This chain uses TRBV14 with TRBJ1-3; 8 nucleotides line up with TRBD1. The length of the CDR3 is 17 residues. The junction had 6 bases not matched to a gene; V was cut back by 2 bases and J by 0 bases. CDR1 is SGHDN, CDR2 FVKESK, per germline. The DNA for the CDR3 is TGTGCCAGCAGCCAAACAGGGGGTCGACTCTCTGGAAACACCATATATTTT. It encodes CASSQTGGRLSGNTIYF.

This clone occurred a few times. The chain uses TRBV30 and TRBJ1-5; TRBD1 is a possible D gene (6 bases). The CDR3 has 14 residues. The V gene's germline CDR1 is GTSNPN and CDR2 SVGIG (reference sequence). The V end was cut by 3 bases, the J end by 2 bases, with 11 bases between. CDR3 nucleotides: TGTGCCTGGAGCGTACAGGGAGGCAATCAGCCCCAGCATTTT. Amino acids: CAWSVQGGNQPQHF.

The chain recombines TRBV6-5 with TRBJ2-6, with TRBD2 as a possible D gene (5 bases). Germline-derived CDR1 and CDR2 are MNHEY and SVGAGI. The CDR3 length is 16 residues. With 4 bases removed from V and 0 bases from J, the gap between germline ends came to 10 bases. CDR3: CASSSGKYSGANVLTF. The DNA of the CDR3 is TGTGCCAGCAGTTCGGGAAAGTACTCTGGGGCCAACGTCCTGACTTTC.

The chain is built from TRBV5-1 and TRBJ2-2; 8 bases are a match to TRBD1. Germline V gives CDR1 SGHRS, CDR2 YFSETQ. The V and J ends lost 7 bases and 1 base, in that order; junction bases with no gene match: 0. The CDR3 is made up of 13 amino acids. CDR3 nucleotide sequence: TGCGCCAGCGGGACAGGGAACACCGGGGAGCTGTTTTTT. Translated: CASGTGNTGELFF.

J is TRBJ2-1 and V is TRBV19; TRBD2 matches 10 bases. The junction had 7 bases not matched to a gene; V was cut back by 5 bases and J by 0 bases. The CDR3 spans 17 residues. Germline V lookup: CDR1 LNHDA, CDR2 SQIVND (reference sequence). Here the CDR3 reads CASSPLAGVSSYNEQFF. The CDR3 DNA reads TGTGCCAGTAGTCCCCTAGCGGGGGTGAGCTCCTACAATGAGCAGTTCTTC.

V gene TRBV19 combines with J gene TRBJ2-3, with 7 positions matching TRBD2. V dropped 7 bases and J dropped 3; count of bases not matched to a gene: 4. Germline-derived CDR1 and CDR2 are LNHDA and SQIVND (reference sequence). The CDR3 is made up of 13 amino acids. Here the CDR3 DNA reads TGTGCCAGTACCTCTAGCGGTACAGATACGCAGTATTTT. Its translation is CASTSSGTDTQYF.

This clone showed up just a few times. The rearrangement joins TRBV7-3 to TRBJ1-2, with 8 bases that match TRBD1. The CDR3 contains 14 residues. The V gene end was trimmed by 5 bases and the J gene end by 4 bases; junction bases not matched to a gene: 6. The germline V gene has CDR1 SGHTA and CDR2 FQGTGA. The CDR3 loop reads CASSPGQGFYGYTF. The CDR3 coding sequence is TGTGCCAGCAGCCCAGGACAGGGCTTCTATGGCTACACCTTC. Supplemented by reference TRBV7-3 and TRBJ1-2, the full variable domain reads GAGVSQTPSNKVTEKGKYVELRCDPISGHTALYWYRQSLGQGPEFLIYFQGTGAADDSGLPNDRFFAVRPEGSVSTLKIQRTERGDSAVYLCASSPGQGFYGYTFGSGTRLTVV.

The count of this clone is one. The rearrangement joins TRBV10-3 to TRBJ2-7, with D perhaps matching TRBD1 (6 bases). Trimming removed 3 bases at V and 9 bases at J, with 15 bases between. This CDR3 has 13 residues. CDR1 and CDR2 from the germline V gene are ENHRY and SYGVKD. In DNA, the CDR3 is TGTGCCATCAGTGATGCGGACAGCAGCGGGCAGTACTTC. The encoded protein is CAISDADSSGQYF.

Notes on this clone: A read error may account for a junction end that differs from germline. The chain has TRBV5-1 and TRBJ1-2; tentative D call: TRBD1 (6 bases). Germline CDR1 SGHRS, CDR2 YFSETQ. This CDR3 has 16 amino acids. The DNA of the CDR3 is TGCGCCAGCAGGTTGGGGGCGGGAGATGCGAACTATGGCTACACCTTC. Translation gives CASRLGAGDANYGYTF. Filled out from reference TRBV5-1 and TRBJ1-2, the complete variable domain reads KAGVTQTPRYLIKTRGQQVTLSCSPISGHRSVSWYQQTPGQGLQFLFEYFSETQRNKGNFPGRFSGRQFSNSRSEMNVSTLELGDSALYLCASRLGAGDANYGYTFGSGTRLTVV.

This clone was detected only once. The chain joins TRBV7-2 to TRBJ2-5, with D tentatively TRBD2 (7 bases). Trimming stripped 5 bases from V and 7 bases from J, with 17 bases between. The V gene's germline CDR1 is SGHTA and CDR2 FQGNSA. The CDR3 is 14 amino acids. CDR3 coding DNA: TGTGCCAGCAGCCCGAGGACTGGGGGGGCGACCCAGTACTTC. Residues: CASSPRTGGATQYF.

The chain links TRBV7-6 to TRBJ2-1; 10 bases fit TRBD2. This CDR3 comprises 16 residues. V lost 1 base to trimming and J lost 7 bases; unmatched junction nucleotides: 7. Per the germline V gene, CDR1 is SGHVS and CDR2 is FNYEAQ. CDR3 sequence reads: CASSLGTSGARNEQFF. The CDR3 nucleotides read TGTGCCAGCAGCTTAGGTACTAGCGGGGCAAGGAATGAGCAGTTCTTC.

The chain joins TRBV29-1 to TRBJ1-4; tentative D call: TRBD1 (6 bases). Trimming removed 6 bases at V and 3 bases at J, with 20 bases between. The germline V gene encodes CDR1 SQVTM and CDR2 ANQGSEA. The CDR3 runs to 16 residues. CDR3 bases: TGCAGCGTGGGAGGGGGGCTTATTGGGTCTAATGAAAAACTGTTTTTT. Translated: CSVGGGLIGSNEKLFF.

The rearrangement joins TRBV12-5 to TRBJ1-4; no clear D. Deletions cut 6 bases from V and 6 bases from J, with 11 bases between. Germline V gene data show CDR1 as LGHNT and CDR2 as FRNRAP. CDR3 length: 13 residues. The CDR3 sequence: CASGPPGDEKLFF. CDR3 in DNA: TGTGCTAGTGGACCCCCCGGGGATGAAAAACTGTTTTTT. The whole variable domain, remainder taken from reference TRBV12-5 and TRBJ1-4, is DARVTQTPRHKVTEMGQEVTMRCQPILGHNTVFWYRQTMMQGLELLAYFRNRAPLDDSGMPKDRFSAEMPDATLATLKIQPSEPRDSAVYFCASGPPGDEKLFFGSGTQLSVL.

The rearrangement joins TRBV15 to TRBJ1-3; 8 nucleotides align to TRBD1. After removal of 7 bases from V and 4 bases from J, the junction contained 3 bases not matched to a gene. This CDR3 comprises 13 residues. Germline assignment: CDR1 LNHNV and CDR2 YYDKDF (reference sequence). CDR3 sequence: CATTTGAGNTIYF. The CDR3 DNA is TGTGCCACCACGACAGGGGCGGGAAACACCATATATTTT.

The chain employs TRBV29-1 and TRBJ2-3, with a possible D match to TRBD2 (6 bases). CDR3 length equals 16 residues. Trimming shortened V by 7 bases and J by 0 bases, and 20 bases separated the two germline ends. Germline V lookup: CDR1 SQVTM, CDR2 ANQGSEA. The CDR3 region is CSARIGGIPSTDTQYF. CDR3 bases: TGCAGCGCACGTATCGGGGGTATACCTAGCACAGATACGCAGTATTTT.

CDR3 sequence: CASSLSSTGADEKLFF. The CDR3 nucleotides are TGCGCCAGCAGCTTGAGTTCGACAGGGGCAGATGAAAAACTGTTTTTT. The chain has TRBV5-1 and TRBJ1-4, with TRBD1 identical over 8 bases. The germline V gene encodes CDR1 SGHRS and CDR2 YFSETQ. The CDR3 length is 16 residues. V shed 1 base, J shed 6 bases, and the junction held 8 bases outside the gene matches.

The CDR3 DNA sequence: TGCGCCAGCAGCTTGACAGGAACTAACTATGGCTACACCTTC. It specifies CASSLTGTNYGYTF. The chain employs TRBV5-1 and TRBJ1-2, with D tentatively TRBD1 (5 bases). There are 14 residues in the CDR3. V was clipped by 1 base and J by 0 bases, with 7 bases between them. Germline-derived CDR1 and CDR2 are SGHRS and YFSETQ.

The genes are TRBV19 and TRBJ1-4; no firm D call. Germline-derived CDR1 and CDR2 are LNHDA and SQIVND (reference sequence). V dropped 5 bases and J dropped 7 bases, with 20 bases sitting between them. The CDR3 sequence is 16 residues long. For the CDR3, the DNA is TGTGCCAGTAGTTCACCGGCCGGGAGCACACCTGAAAAACTGTTTTTT. The encoded protein is CASSSPAGSTPEKLFF.

The V call is TRBV9, the J call TRBJ2-3; D call uncertain. Per germline, CDR1 SGDLS and CDR2 YYNGEE. This CDR3 is 15 amino acids long. Trimming took off 5 bases at V and 0 bases at J, with 13 bases between the two ends. The CDR3 loop reads CASRKTTASTDTQYF. The CDR3 DNA follows: TGTGCCAGCAGAAAGACAACTGCTAGCACAGATACGCAGTATTTT.

This clone appeared once. Here the CDR3 DNA reads TGTGCCAGCAGTGAACTAAGAGGAGGCCTTGAAGCTTTCTTT. Protein: CASSELRGGLEAFF. The chain uses TRBV6-1 and TRBJ1-1; D is uncertain. This CDR3 spans 14 amino acids. Between the trimmed V and J ends, which lost 2 bases and 7 bases, there was a span of 14 bases. Germline CDR1 reads MNHNS; CDR2 reads SASEGT.

The chain has TRBV5-4 and TRBJ2-1; tentative D call: TRBD2 (6 bases). The CDR3 covers 18 residues. V lost 4 bases, J lost 0 bases, and 20 bases lay in between. Germline CDR1 and CDR2: SGHNT and YYREEE (reference sequence). The CDR3 region has the DNA TGTGCCAGCAGCCCCAGAATTACTCTAGCGAGCTCCTACAATGAGCAGTTCTTC. Protein: CASSPRITLASSYNEQFF.

The V call is TRBV28, the J call TRBJ1-1; no definite D call. Germline CDR1 is MDHEN and CDR2 is SYDVKM. Trimming took off 7 bases at V and 5 bases at J, with 32 bases between the two ends. This CDR3 has 19 amino acids. The CDR3 DNA sequence: TGTGCCAGCAACAGTTTTTCTCTGGCGGGCATGAATCTAAAAACTGAAGCTTTCTTT. Translating gives CASNSFSLAGMNLKTEAFF.

Worth noting for this clone: A junction boundary mismatches the germline segment, possibly from a read error. The CDR3 nucleotides read TGCAGCGCGGGACAGGGGAACCCCGGGGAGCTGTTTTTT. It translates to CSAGQGNPGELFF. The chain employs TRBV29-1 and TRBJ2-2; 10 bases are shared with TRBD1. CDR1 and CDR2 (germline): SQVTM, ANQGSEA. The CDR3 has 13 residues.

The chain is built from TRBV7-2 and TRBJ2-7; D not certain. Germline V CDR1 and CDR2: SGHTA, FQGNSA. This CDR3 comprises 13 residues. Trimming shortened V by 5 bases and J by 1 base, and 9 bases separated the two germline ends. DNA of the CDR3: TGTGCCAGCAGCCAGTACAATTCCTACGAGCAGTACTTC. Translation: CASSQYNSYEQYF.

The V call is TRBV28, the J call TRBJ2-7, with 9 positions matching TRBD2. The junction had 9 bases not matched to a gene; V was cut back by 6 bases and J by 3 bases. Germline V gene data show CDR1 as MDHEN and CDR2 as SYDVKM. This CDR3 is 15 amino acids long. The CDR3 sequence: CASRPAGTSNYEQYF. DNA for the CDR3: TGTGCCAGCAGACCGGCCGGGACTAGCAACTACGAGCAGTACTTC.

The chain has TRBV4-1 and TRBJ2-4; 14 bases are a match to TRBD2. CDR3 length: 18 amino acids. Per the germline V gene, CDR1 is MGHRA and CDR2 is YSYEKL. V shed 4 bases, J shed 3 bases, and the junction held 8 bases outside the gene matches. CDR3 amino acids: CASSLGLAGGSFKNIQYF. The CDR3 region has the DNA TGCGCCAGCAGCCTCGGACTAGCGGGGGGCTCTTTCAAAAACATTCAGTACTTC.

The rearrangement uses TRBV4-1 and TRBJ1-5; the D gene is possibly TRBD1 (6 bases). The germline V gene encodes CDR1 MGHRA and CDR2 YSYEKL. V lost 0 bases to trimming and J lost 0 bases, with 12 bases between them. The CDR3 loop spans 17 amino acids. The chain's CDR3 is CASSQEWTDYSNQPQHF. In nucleotides, the CDR3 is TGCGCCAGCAGCCAAGAATGGACAGACTATAGCAATCAGCCCCAGCATTTT.

The V and J genes are TRBV2 and TRBJ2-7; 12 bases fit TRBD1. This CDR3 is 15 amino acids long. V lost 6 bases, J lost 2 bases, and 5 bases stayed unmatched. CDR1 and CDR2 (germline): SNHLY, FYNNEI. The DNA for the CDR3 is TGTGCCAGCAGCCTGGGACAGGGGGCCCCCTACGAGCAGTACTTC. Translating gives CASSLGQGAPYEQYF.

Of note for this clone: This same CDR3 is encoded by further DNA sequences in the sample. The chain joins TRBV5-1 to TRBJ2-3, with D possibly being TRBD2 (7 bases). Germline-derived CDR1 and CDR2 are SGHRS and YFSETQ. Trimming pared 0 bases from V and 3 bases from J, leaving 14 bases between. The CDR3 length is 16 residues. CDR3 nucleotides: TGCGCCAGCAGCTTGGAGGCGGGGGCGGGGACAGATACGCAGTATTTT. It codes for CASSLEAGAGTDTQYF.

The chain employs TRBV2 and TRBJ2-3; D uncertain. This CDR3 has 15 amino acids. The V and J ends lost 3 bases and 3 bases respectively, with 13 bases between them. The germline CDR1 and CDR2 sequences are SNHLY and FYNNEI. The CDR3 DNA sequence: TGTGCCAGCAGTGAGACCGGGTCTAGAACAGATACGCAGTATTTT. This codes for CASSETGSRTDTQYF.